One T cell receptor beta chain is described in this entry. Antigen unknown. V gave up 4 bases and J gave up 6 bases; unmatched junction bases: 5. CDR3 length: 15 residues. Germline-derived CDR1 and CDR2 are LNHDA and SQIVND (reference sequence). This entry is derived from a study of T cell repertoires and HLA-DP antigens. Study-level information: In vitro CD4+ alloreactivity was against HeLa-presented HLA-DP. One alloantigen had 9 to 11 groove amino acid differences from self, the other one. Donors were two male and one female, aged 18-to-29 to 60-to-69. Sorted CD137+CD4+ samples averaged approximately 200 ng DNA; pre-culture CD4+ samples, 1,000 to 1,500 ng.

Profiled with immunoSEQ multiplex PCR; TCRdb holds only in-frame clones, not every one. This table has approximately 100,000 clones, around 86% appearing once. The genes are TRBV19 and TRBJ2-1; TRBD1 matches at 11 bases. The clonotype comes from a man aged 50-59 years in good health and CMV-seronegative. Source material: CD4+ T cells from PBMCs. The CDR3 bases are TGTGCCAGTAGTAGCGGGACAGGGGGAGTCAATGAGCAGTTCTTC. Amino acids: CASSSGTGGVNEQFF.